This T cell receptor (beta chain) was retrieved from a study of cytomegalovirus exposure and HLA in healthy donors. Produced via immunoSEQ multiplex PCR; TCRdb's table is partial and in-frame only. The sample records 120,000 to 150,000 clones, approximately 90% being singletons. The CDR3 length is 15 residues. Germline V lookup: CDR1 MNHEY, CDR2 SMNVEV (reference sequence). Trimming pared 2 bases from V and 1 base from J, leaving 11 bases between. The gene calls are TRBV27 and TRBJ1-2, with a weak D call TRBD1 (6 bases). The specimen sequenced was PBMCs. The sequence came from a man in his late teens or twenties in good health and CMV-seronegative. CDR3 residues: CASSLTIRGNYGYTF. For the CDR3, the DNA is TGTGCCAGCAGTTTAACCATCAGGGGTAACTATGGCTACACCTTC.